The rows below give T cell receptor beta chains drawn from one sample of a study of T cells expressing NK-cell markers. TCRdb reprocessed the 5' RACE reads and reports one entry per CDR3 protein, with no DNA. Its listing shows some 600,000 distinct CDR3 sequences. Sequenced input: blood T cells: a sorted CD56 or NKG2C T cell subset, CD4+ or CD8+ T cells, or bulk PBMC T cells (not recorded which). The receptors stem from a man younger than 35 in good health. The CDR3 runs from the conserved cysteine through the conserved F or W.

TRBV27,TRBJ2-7,CASGFAYEQYF
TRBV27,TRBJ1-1,CASSLPRGQGETEAFF
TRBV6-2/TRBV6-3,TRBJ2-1,CASSKPEGRLSYNEQFF
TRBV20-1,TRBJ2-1,CSARELGLAGREQFF
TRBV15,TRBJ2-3,CATSELAATDTQYF
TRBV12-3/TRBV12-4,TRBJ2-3,CASSAAGVTNTQYF
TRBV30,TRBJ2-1,CAWNVAGVSYNEQFF
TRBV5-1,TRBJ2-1,CASSLGQSSYNEQFF
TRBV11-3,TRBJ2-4,CASSLGSGLDSAKNIQYF
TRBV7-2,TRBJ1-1,CASSLEAMWTEAFF
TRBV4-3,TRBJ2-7,CASRPDTGLGEQYF
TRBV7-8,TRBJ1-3,CASSLAGGANTIYF
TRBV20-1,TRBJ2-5,CSASVLGQVKETQYF
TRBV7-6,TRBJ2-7,CASSDGGLAGFYEQYF
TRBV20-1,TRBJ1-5,CSARDFGRGPNQPQHF
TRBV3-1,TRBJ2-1,CASSPITRSGRMNEQFF
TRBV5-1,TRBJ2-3,CASSAGGSFNTQYF
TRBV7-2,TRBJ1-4,CASSLAPRGRFGEKLFF
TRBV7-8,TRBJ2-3,CASSSAGTSSTDTQYF
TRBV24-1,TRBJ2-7,CATSEASSTYEQYF
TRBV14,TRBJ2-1,CASSSPPAGGYNEQFF
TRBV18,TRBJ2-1,CASSPSILAGDNNEQFF
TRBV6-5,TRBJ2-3,CASRAGGSRTDTQYF
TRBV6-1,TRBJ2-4,CASSRGWRNIQYF
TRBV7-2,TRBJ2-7,CASSFNWNTDEQYF
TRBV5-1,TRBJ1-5,CASSLESGNQPQHF
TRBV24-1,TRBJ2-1,CATSVALVGEGEQFF
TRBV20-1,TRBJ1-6,CSASGGGLDYNSPLHF
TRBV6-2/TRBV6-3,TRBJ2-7,CASSYSPKNEQYF
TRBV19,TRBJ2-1,CASSTQATGTIDNEQFF
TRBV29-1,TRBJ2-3,CSVDPAGGPGMQYF
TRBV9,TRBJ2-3,CASSRTGPGLAGEYTQYF
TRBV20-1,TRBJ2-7,CSADPGLAGAFSYEQYF
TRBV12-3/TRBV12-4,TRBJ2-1,CASSPHMAGTSPYNEQFF
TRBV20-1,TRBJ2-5,CSAKSRDRGQETQYF
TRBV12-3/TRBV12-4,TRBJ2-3,CASSPGTGLTDTQYF
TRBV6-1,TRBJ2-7,CASRVPGQHGTQHF
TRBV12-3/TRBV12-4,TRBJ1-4,CASRGSGTGGAHEKLFF
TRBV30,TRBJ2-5,CAWSQDRSGYQETQYF
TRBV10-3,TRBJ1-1,CAISEVGGLKEAFF
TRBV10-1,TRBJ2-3,CASSELTGGTDTQYF
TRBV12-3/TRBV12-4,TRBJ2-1,CASSFIPGTGAYNEQFF
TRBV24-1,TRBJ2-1,CATRGTASNEQFF
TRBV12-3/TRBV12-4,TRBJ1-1,CAIQNTQVNTEAFF
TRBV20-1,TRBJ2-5,CSAHPTSGTKETQYF
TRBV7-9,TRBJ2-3,CASGVEHTQYF
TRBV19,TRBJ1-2,CASKSPPTNYGYTF
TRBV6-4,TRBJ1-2,CASNGQGSDGYTF
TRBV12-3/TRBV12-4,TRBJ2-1,CASKQRSSSYNEQFF
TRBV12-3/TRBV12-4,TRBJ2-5,CASSRSPDRGLAETQYF
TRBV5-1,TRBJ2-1,CASSVEASRGGHEQFF
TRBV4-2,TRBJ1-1,CASSPGQPNTEAFF